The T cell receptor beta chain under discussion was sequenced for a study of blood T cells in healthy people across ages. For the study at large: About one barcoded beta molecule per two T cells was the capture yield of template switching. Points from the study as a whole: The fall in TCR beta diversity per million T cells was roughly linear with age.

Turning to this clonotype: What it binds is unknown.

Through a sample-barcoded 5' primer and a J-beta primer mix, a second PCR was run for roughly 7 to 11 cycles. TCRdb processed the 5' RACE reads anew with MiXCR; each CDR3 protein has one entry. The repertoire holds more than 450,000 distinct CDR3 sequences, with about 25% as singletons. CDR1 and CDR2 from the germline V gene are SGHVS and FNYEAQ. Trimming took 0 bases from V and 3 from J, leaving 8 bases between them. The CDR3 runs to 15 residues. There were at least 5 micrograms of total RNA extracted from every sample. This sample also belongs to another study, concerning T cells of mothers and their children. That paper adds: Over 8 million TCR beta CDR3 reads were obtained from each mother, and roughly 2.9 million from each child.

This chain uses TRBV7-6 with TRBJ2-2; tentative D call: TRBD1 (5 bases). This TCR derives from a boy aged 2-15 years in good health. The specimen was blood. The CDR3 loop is CASSLAGADTGELFF. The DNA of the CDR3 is TGTGCCAGCAGCTTAGCAGGGGCTGACACCGGGGAGCTGTTTTTT.